These 10 T cell receptor beta chains share one sample of origin, sequenced in a study of metastatic and nonmetastatic thyroid tumors. No treatment had been given to any patient before thyroid surgery. MiXCR reprocessed the PCR reads for TCRdb. The data contain about 38,000 clones, 40% to 55% of them singletons. Sequenced: tumor tissue. These receptors came from a male donor with papillary thyroid cancer or a benign thyroid nodule (not recorded which). Some clones in this sample may be carry-over from other donors' samples.

This chain uses TRBV18 with TRBJ2-3; TRBD1 matches at 12 bases. V was clipped by 4 bases and J by 6 bases; unmatched bases: 8. The CDR3 spans 16 residues. CDR1 KGHSH and CDR2 LQKENI come from the germline V gene. The CDR3 here is CASSQTGTGGPDTQYF. The CDR3 nucleotides are TGTGCCAGCTCACAGACCGGGACAGGGGGCCCGGATACGCAGTATTTT. The whole variable domain, remainder taken from reference TRBV18 and TRBJ2-3, is NAGVMQNPRHLVRRRGQEARLRCSPMKGHSHVYWYRQLPEEGLKFMVYLQKENIIDESGMPKERFSAEFPKEGPSILRIQQVVRGDSAAYFCASSQTGTGGPDTQYFGPGTRLTVL.

The chain links TRBV7-2 to TRBJ1-1, with 9 bases identical to TRBD1. V gave up 5 bases and J gave up 6 bases; unmatched junction bases: 4. Germline CDR1 and CDR2: SGHTA and FQGNSA. The CDR3 has 13 amino acids. The CDR3 reads CASSDTGGAEAFF. The DNA of the CDR3 is TGTGCCAGCAGCGACACAGGGGGCGCTGAAGCTTTCTTT.

There are a few counts of this clone. J is TRBJ2-7 and V is TRBV28, with a tentative D call TRBD1 (5 bases). From germline, CDR1 is MDHEN and CDR2 SYDVKM. The CDR3 is 16 amino acids. Trimming stripped 6 bases from V and 4 bases from J, with 22 bases between. CDR3 amino acids: CASSPPDSLSRYEQYF. The CDR3 region has the DNA TGTGCCAGCAGCCCCCCAGACAGTTTATCGAGGTACGAGCAGTACTTC.

V is TRBV20-1 and J is TRBJ1-2; 7 nucleotides agree with TRBD1. Germline lookup yields CDR1 DFQATT and CDR2 SNEGSKA (reference sequence). The CDR3 has 14 amino acids. The V segment lost 5 bases and the J segment 8 bases; nucleotides outside the gene matches: 14. CDR3 region: CSAPVQGSRFGYTF. CDR3 in DNA: TGCAGTGCTCCGGTACAGGGGTCGAGGTTCGGCTACACCTTC.

This chain uses TRBV11-3 with TRBJ2-5; D is perhaps TRBD1 (5 bases). Trimming cost V 7 bases and J 2 bases, with 11 bases left between them. This CDR3 is 13 amino acids long. The germline CDR1 and CDR2 sequences are SGHNT and YENEEA. CDR3 in DNA: TGTGCCAGCACCCCGCGACAGCAAGAGACCCAGTACTTC. Protein: CASTPRQQETQYF.

This clone appeared a few times. The chain couples TRBV6-2 or TRBV6-3 to TRBJ2-7, with a tentative D call TRBD2 (6 bases). CDR3 length: 17 amino acids. Per the germline V gene, CDR1 is MNHEY and CDR2 is SVGEGT. V was pared by 1 base and J by 3 bases, with 19 bases between. In DNA form, the CDR3 reads TGTGCCAGCAGTTACTTAAGAGCGGGCGGATACAACTACGAGCAGTACTTC. Translating it yields CASSYLRAGGYNYEQYF.

V is TRBV20-1 and J is TRBJ2-7, with TRBD2 identical over 14 bases. CDR1 is DFQATT, CDR2 SNEGSKA, per germline (reference sequence). The CDR3 contains 15 residues. After removal of 4 bases from V and 6 bases from J, the junction contained 8 bases not matched to a gene. The CDR3 spells CSATGTSGSSLEQYF. The CDR3 bases are TGCAGTGCTACCGGGACTAGCGGGAGTTCGCTCGAGCAGTACTTC.

This clone occurred a few times. This chain uses TRBV6-1 with TRBJ2-7; no definite D call. Between the trimmed V and J ends, which lost 2 bases and 1 base, there was a span of 9 bases. The CDR3 length is 14 residues. Germline CDR1 MNHNS, CDR2 SASEGT. The CDR3 region has the DNA TGTGCCAGCAGTGAACTAGTAGGTTCCTACGAGCAGTACTTC. It is translated as CASSELVGSYEQYF.

The genes are TRBV11-3 and TRBJ1-6; D gene uncertain. The germline gives CDR1 SGHNT, CDR2 YENEEA. Trimming took off 1 base at V and 8 bases at J, with 9 bases between the two ends. The CDR3 is 14 amino acids. CDR3 DNA: TGTGCCAGCAGCTTAGGGGATTTGTATTCACCCCTCCACTTT. Its translation is CASSLGDLYSPLHF.

This clone was counted only a few times. J is TRBJ1-1 and V is TRBV2, with TRBD1 as a possible D gene (6 bases). CDR1 SNHLY and CDR2 FYNNEI come from the germline V gene. The V end was cut by 0 bases, the J end by 8 bases, with 16 bases between. This CDR3 region has 15 residues. CDR3 nucleotide sequence: TGTGCCAGCAGTGAAGCATCGAGCAGGGGACAAGAAGCTTTCTTT. It yields the protein CASSEASSRGQEAFF.